This T cell receptor beta chain was found in a study of blood T cell repertoires in COVID-19 (dated by TCRdb to about 2020). Looking at the study overall: The collaborator samples originated in the United States, Italy and Spain and spanned the acute and convalescent phases of COVID-19. The repertoires were made available in a free public database intended to serve as a resource for research on the immune response to SARS-CoV-2. A de-identified subject ID, COVID-19 status, age in years and sex were almost always included in the sample metadata. The material from the prospective study consisted of cDNA or gDNA derived from T cells, B-cell-depleted T cells, or PBMCs. HLA class I and class II types, where available, came from metadata supplied by the sample provider rather than from assay-based typing. Samples were obtained from the ongoing ImmuneRACE study (first 160 participants) and from about 1,300 subjects provided by 6 global collaborators. Subjects who had been exposed to COVID-19, were actively infected with it, or had recovered from it provided the deeply sampled blood TCRbeta repertoires that made up the dataset. The full study reports these points: How much clinical and demographic metadata was included differed by source and by participant, and the metadata was provided uncurated.

Each collaborating institution followed its own protocols to collect whole blood in K2EDTA tubes. For TCRbeta analysis, collaborators shipped samples in one of three forms: frozen whole blood, isolated PBMCs, or DNA extracted from either of those sample types. V is cut by 1 base and J by 2 bases, and the space between the germline ends is 9 bases. CDR1 and CDR2 are read off the germline V gene as MDHEN and SYDVKM. The CDR3 sequence holds 14 residues, the cysteine and phenylalanine included. The retained sequence is limited to the CDR3, 42 bases, with the frame set at the first base. As concerns this clone: Its cognate antigen has yet to be identified. Nothing much larger sits one base from this clone, and base qualities are not available.

TCRbeta CDR3 regions were amplified from genomic DNA using the immunoSEQ Assay, a bias-controlled multiplex PCR. On the study's bioinformatics: The number of nucleated cells in each sample was estimated by amplification of reference gene primers within the assay. To quantify the absolute abundance of each unique TCRbeta CDR3 rearrangement, sequence reads were collapsed and filtered. For each sample, productive Simpson clonality was calculated as the square root of Simpson's diversity index across productive rearrangements. TCRdb stores this immuneACCESS table with in-frame sequences only. Part of the clones is absent; in the studies checked, under half of the shortfall reflects unresolved V genes, and no reason is known for the rest. V and J calls plus clone size are reproduced from that table; the DNA served to infer D and trimming. A total of about 250,000 clones appear in this sample, 85% to 90% of them only once. The ten biggest clones cover 1.3% to 1.5% of the sample.

This receptor chain uses TRBV28 and TRBJ2-7, and the D gene may be TRBD1, 5 bases matching. This sequence originates from a man older than 75 with acute or convalescent COVID-19. The specimen sequenced was peripheral blood. The nucleotide sequence reads TGTGCCAGCAGTTTATCAGGGATCCCCTACGAGCAGTACTTC. Its coded protein is CASSLSGIPYEQYF.